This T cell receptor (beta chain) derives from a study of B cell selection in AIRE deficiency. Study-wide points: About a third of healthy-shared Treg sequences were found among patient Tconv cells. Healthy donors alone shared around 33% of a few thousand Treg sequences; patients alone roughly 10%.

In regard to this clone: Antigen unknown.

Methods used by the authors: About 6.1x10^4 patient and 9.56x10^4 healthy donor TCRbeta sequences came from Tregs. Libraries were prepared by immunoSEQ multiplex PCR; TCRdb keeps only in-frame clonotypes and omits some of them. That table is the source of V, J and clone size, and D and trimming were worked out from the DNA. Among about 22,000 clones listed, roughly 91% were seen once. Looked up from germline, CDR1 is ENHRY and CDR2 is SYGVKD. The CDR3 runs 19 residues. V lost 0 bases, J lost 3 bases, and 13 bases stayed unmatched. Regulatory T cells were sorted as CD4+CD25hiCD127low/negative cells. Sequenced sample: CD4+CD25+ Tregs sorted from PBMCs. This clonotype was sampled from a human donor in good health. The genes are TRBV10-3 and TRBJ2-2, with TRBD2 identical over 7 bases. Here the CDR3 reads CAISESISFRLADTGELFF. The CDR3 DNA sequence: TGTGCCATCAGTGAGTCGATATCCTTCCGACTAGCTGACACCGGGGAGCTGTTTTTT.